The sequence of this T cell receptor beta chain was determined in a study of blood T cell repertoires in COVID-19. Study information: The United States, Italy and Spain supplied acute and convalescent COVID-19 samples. The analysed material was cDNA or gDNA that came from T cells, B-cell-depleted T cells, or PBMCs.

In the study's own analysis: Cell counts per sample came from amplifying reference gene primers. The data were produced by immunoSEQ multiplex PCR, yet TCRdb's version contains in-frame clones alone and is incomplete. V and J calls and clone size are as listed in that table; D and trimming were resolved from the DNA. The sample shows more than 150,000 clones, over 75% of them seen only once. The CDR3 covers 21 residues. With 6 bases removed from V and 1 base from J, the gap between germline ends came to 28 bases. The germline V gene has CDR1 MNHNY and CDR2 SVGAGI (reference sequence). Sequenced input: peripheral blood. This chain uses TRBV6-6 with TRBJ2-6, with D maybe TRBD1 (5 bases). The receptor comes from a man over 45 who had recovered from COVID-19. CDR3 loop: CASRRFSTASPSSSGANVLTF. CDR3 DNA sequence: TGTGCCAGCAGACGATTTTCGACAGCCTCACCTTCATCGTCTGGGGCCAACGTCCTGACTTTC.